This T cell receptor beta chain was identified in a study of shared T cell receptors in the human thymus (dated by TCRdb to the early 2020s). Regarding the study in general: The study examined how self-reactive, shared T-cell receptor alpha chains are generated in the human thymus.

This clone was detected only once. Which antigen it targets is not known. No clone much larger than this one lies a single base away; base qualities are absent. The CDR3 numbers 13 residues from cysteine through phenylalanine. Just CDR3 DNA is preserved here, 39 bases in frame from base 1. The germline ends are 11 bases apart after V is trimmed by 4 bases and J by 7 bases. Sequences MGHRA (CDR1) and YSYEKL (CDR2) are obtained from the germline V gene. Libraries were prepared through the immunoSEQ multiplex PCR assay. TCRdb took over this immuneACCESS table, retaining in-frame rearrangements with V and J assigned. Such tables are incomplete; in checked studies, under half of the missing clones stem from an unresolved V gene, and the remainder is unexplained. For this sample there are 500,000 to 750,000 clones; 88% appear just once. In total, the top ten clones hold 0.0095% to 0.011% of the sample. The sample was also reused in another study, on human thymus T cells. Taken from the second paper: Immunologically healthy infants undergoing open corrective cardiac surgery for congenital heart defects in Finland were used as donors. The thymus tissue came from surgical resects taken out during corrective cardiac surgery. V and J gene segment usage appeared biased in both thymic and peripheral blood repertoires. Highly overlapping thymic TCR repertoires among unrelated individuals were reported in the related research. The study described the TCR alpha and beta repertoires in roughly 8 infant thymus samples and a few matching peripheral blood samples. Donor ages ranging from roughly 6 to 250 days were recorded, and 5 to 7 male and a couple of female infants were included in the cohort. Thymocytes were mechanically released from the tissue and were stored as pellets of roughly 9-30 million cells at -70 degrees C. Genomic DNA was extracted from frozen cell pellets with a QIAsymphony instrument. TCRB and TCRAD loci were amplified from a standardized quantity of quality-controlled genomic DNA using the immunoSEQ multiplex PCR assay. Amplicons spanned the V(D)J region at a length sufficient to cover the CDR3 and identify V and J genes. The amplicons were sequenced on an Illumina platform via the commercial immunoSEQ service. Primer bias and sequencing errors were corrected using previously described methods, and TCRAD and TCRB definitions followed the IMGT database. immunoSEQ Analyzer 3.0 and VDJTools were used for repertoire analysis, which covered basic statistics, V/J segment usage, diversity estimates, rarefaction and pairwise overlap. Diversity was estimated with Chao1, ChaoE, Efron-Thisted, Shannon and inverse Simpson indices, and also on datasets down-sampled to the smallest sample. Repertoire overlap used strict matching of CDR3 nucleotide sequence, V gene and J gene, with Jaccard-based multidimensional scaling clustering. Thymus samples yielded on average around 850,000 unique TCRB clonotypes, compared with 75,000 to 100,000 from blood samples.

This TCR was recovered from a boy in the first two years of life with a congenital heart defect. Donor details come from another sample of the same person, matched by shared clones. The chain employs TRBV4-1 and TRBJ2-1; 5 matching bases give a weak D call of TRBD2. Specimen: thymocytes. For the CDR3, the sequence is CASSRLATNEQFF. The nucleotide sequence reads as follows: TGCGCCAGCAGCCGGTTAGCGACAAATGAGCAGTTCTTC.